This TCR beta chain is from a study of CD8 T cells in ankylosing spondylitis. This clonotype came up a few times. Its antigen is unidentified. 5'-RACE, quantitative and with molecular barcodes, yielded the TCR beta libraries. TCRdb re-derived calls from the 5' RACE reads in MiXCR, one entry per CDR3 protein. The table shows about 200,000 distinct CDR3 sequences, with more than 10% occurring only once. J gave up 3 bases and V 3 bases, and 8 bases lay outside the gene matches. There are 16 residues in the CDR3. The germline V gene encodes CDR1 MGHRA and CDR2 YSYEKL. Study-wide results and caveats: Characteristic of ankylosing spondylitis blood, it appeared, was a TCR beta motif comprising eight highly homologous variants. Reported data indicate significant enrichment of disease-linked clones within matched ankylosing spondylitis synovial fluid.

This TCR came from a male donor with ankylosing spondylitis or in good health (not recorded which). This chain joins TRBV4-1 and TRBJ2-7, with TRBD2 identical over 10 bases. The specimen sequenced was blood, either unsorted or a sorted T cell fraction (not recorded which). This CDR3 is CASSQAPGLADYEQYF. The CDR3 DNA sequence: TGCGCCAGCAGCCAGGCCCCAGGACTAGCGGACTACGAGCAGTACTTC.